What follows are 7 T cell receptor beta chains derived from one specimen sequenced in a study of T cell responses to AZD1222 COVID-19 vaccine. Sequencing was performed with immunoSEQ multiplex PCR; in TCRdb, only in-frame clones are kept and a portion is missing. The table has fewer than 80,000 clones, 70% to 90% seen once; the top ten hold 9% to 10%. The sample was peripheral blood, taken 28 days after the second dose of the MenACWY control vaccine. All receptors derive from an adult who received the MenACWY meningococcal vaccine as a control.

This rearrangement joins TRBV5-1 to TRBJ1-3, with 7 bases aligning to TRBD1. V gave up 0 bases and J gave up 2 bases; unmatched junction bases: 2. Per the germline V gene, CDR1 is SGHRS and CDR2 is YFSETQ. The CDR3 spans 15 residues. The CDR3, as DNA: TGCGCCAGCAGCTTGGAAGGGACAGCTGGAAACACCATATATTTT. As protein: CASSLEGTAGNTIYF.

This clone was seen a few times. V gene TRBV27 combines with J gene TRBJ1-5; 7 nucleotides match TRBD1. Germline trimming cut 5 bases from V and 2 bases from J; bases unmatched to any gene: 12. The germline gives CDR1 MNHEY, CDR2 SMNVEV (reference sequence). This CDR3 spans 17 amino acids. CDR3: CASSVTGKVSGNQPQHF. CDR3 nucleotide sequence: TGTGCCAGCAGTGTGACAGGGAAGGTTTCCGGCAATCAGCCCCAGCATTTT.

The V and J genes are TRBV6-5 and TRBJ1-5; TRBD1 matches at 8 bases. Germline CDR1 is MNHEY and CDR2 is SVGAGI. J gave up 4 bases and V 0 bases, and 5 bases lay outside the gene matches. The CDR3 has 16 amino acids. The CDR3 sequence is CASSYSLGQGNQPQHF. The CDR3 bases are TGTGCCAGCAGTTACTCCCTCGGACAGGGAAATCAGCCCCAGCATTTT.

V gene TRBV5-6 combines with J gene TRBJ1-6; 7 positions agree with TRBD1. Trimming took 4 bases from V and 10 from J; bases not matched to a gene: 8. The CDR3 runs 14 residues. Looked up from germline, CDR1 is SGHDT and CDR2 is YYEEEE. The CDR3 reads CASSLGQVLSPLHF. The CDR3 region has the DNA TGTGCCAGCAGCCTTGGACAGGTTTTATCACCCCTCCACTTT.

The chain links TRBV2 to TRBJ1-4; tentatively, D is TRBD1 (5 bases). The germline V gene encodes CDR1 SNHLY and CDR2 FYNNEI. The CDR3 covers 19 residues. Trimming stripped 5 bases from V and 0 bases from J, with 22 bases between. CDR3 protein: CASSLLDFQGTSTNEKLFF. The DNA of the CDR3 is TGTGCCAGCAGTCTACTCGACTTTCAGGGAACCTCAACTAATGAAAAACTGTTTTTT.

The table lists this clone with a count of one. The chain employs TRBV6-5 and TRBJ1-1; no clear D gene. Trimming cost V 3 bases and J 7 bases, with 12 bases left between them. CDR3 length equals 13 residues. Germline CDR1 MNHEY, CDR2 SVGAGI. CDR3 nucleotide sequence: TGTGCCAGCAGTTATGTAGTAGGGAGTGAAGCTTTCTTT. Translated, it gives CASSYVVGSEAFF.

The J gene is TRBJ1-1, the V gene TRBV10-3; 7 bases fit TRBD1. Germline CDR1 and CDR2: ENHRY and SYGVKD. There are 15 residues in the CDR3. The J segment lost 5 bases and the V segment lost 0 bases, leaving 6 bases of the junction unmatched. This CDR3 is CAISESKGQYTEAFF. The CDR3 nucleotides are TGTGCCATCAGTGAGTCTAAGGGACAGTATACTGAAGCTTTCTTT.